Each of the 5 T cell receptor beta chains below was sequenced from the same sample in a study of radiotherapy plus CTLA-4 blockade in lung cancer. The assay was immunoSEQ multiplex PCR, and TCRdb's table has in-frame clones only and misses some. Here the sample spans approximately 33,000 clones, 70% to 80% being singletons. The sequencing here drew on peripheral blood, taken from a patient treated with radiotherapy plus ipilimumab. These receptors were obtained from a human donor with non-small cell lung cancer who had stable disease on radiotherapy plus ipilimumab.

V usage is TRBV27 and J usage is TRBJ2-3; D is unresolved. The CDR3 loop spans 16 amino acids. In germline, CDR1 is MNHEY, CDR2 SMNVEV (reference sequence). V was cut by 5 bases and J by 0 bases, with 15 bases left in between. CDR3 residues: CASSPQTVSSTDTQYF. The CDR3 region has the DNA TGTGCCAGCAGTCCCCAGACGGTATCTAGCACAGATACGCAGTATTTT.

V gene TRBV30 combines with J gene TRBJ1-4; 9 positions match TRBD1. Trimming took 3 bases from V and 8 from J; bases not matched to a gene: 7. The CDR3 extends over 14 amino acids. CDR1 GTSNPN and CDR2 SVGIG come from the germline V gene (reference sequence). The CDR3 here is CAWSEQGAGEKLFF. The DNA of the CDR3 is TGTGCCTGGAGCGAACAGGGGGCGGGCGAAAAACTGTTTTTT.

The CDR3 nucleotides read TGTGCCAGACGCCCCGGTAGCAGGGGGCCCTACGAGCAGTACGTC. Its protein product is CARRPGSRGPYEQYV. The rearrangement joins TRBV7-8 to TRBJ2-7; the match to TRBD1 covers 8 bases. V lost 9 bases, J lost 2 bases, and 12 bases stayed unmatched. Per the germline V gene, CDR1 is SGHVS and CDR2 is FQNEAQ. The CDR3 is 15 residues long.

V gene TRBV6-6 combines with J gene TRBJ1-1, with D unclear. CDR1 is MNHNY, CDR2 SVGAGI, per germline (reference sequence). V shed 5 bases and J shed 2 bases, with 12 bases lying between them. The CDR3 sequence is 14 residues long. For the CDR3, the DNA is TGTGCCAGCAGTCCAACCGGGGTCAACACTGAAGCTTTCTTT. It codes for CASSPTGVNTEAFF.

This clone was counted once. The gene calls are TRBV19 and TRBJ2-3, with 7 bases aligning to TRBD1. The junction had 5 bases not matched to a gene; V was cut back by 6 bases and J by 2 bases. Germline values: CDR1 LNHDA, CDR2 SQIVND (reference sequence). The CDR3 consists of 14 residues. CDR3 bases: TGTGCCAGTAGCATGGGGACAGACACAGATACGCAGTATTTT. Residues: CASSMGTDTDTQYF. The full variable domain, with the rest looked up from reference TRBV19 and TRBJ2-3, is DGGITQSPKYLFRKEGQNVTLSCEQNLNHDAMYWYRQDPGQGLRLIYYSQIVNDFQKGDIAEGYSVSREKKESFPLTVTSAQKNPTAFYLCASSMGTDTDTQYFGPGTRLTVL.